This is a list of T cell receptor beta chains from one sample in a study of T cells after posttransplantation cyclophosphamide. Clones were sequenced by immunoSEQ multiplex PCR, and TCRdb holds only the in-frame ones, with some missing. Listed for the sample are some 50,000 clones, none seen a single time. What was sequenced was PBMCs. The receptors were sampled from a man in his forties or fifties in good health, CMV-negative, and a related stem cell transplant donor. The CDR3 runs from the conserved cysteine through the conserved F or W. The D gene is left open where the match is weak. The size entry gives once, few, many or a size class.

size | J | D | V | DNA | CDR3
many | TRBJ2-1 | . | TRBV4-1 | TGCGCCAGCAGCCAAACTATGAGCTCCTACAATGAGCAGTTCTTC | CASSQTMSSYNEQFF
many | TRBJ1-1 | . | TRBV7-9 | TGTGCCAGCAGCTTAGAAGGGGGTTGGAACACTGAAGCTTTCTTT | CASSLEGGWNTEAFF
many | TRBJ2-7 | . | TRBV19 | TGTGCCAGTAGTATGGCAGGTGGCTCCTACGAGCAGTACTTC | CASSMAGGSYEQYF
many | TRBJ1-2 | . | TRBV30 | TGTGCCTGGAGCCCCGGACAGACCTATGGCTACACCTTC | CAWSPGQTYGYTF
many | TRBJ2-1 | TRBD1 | TRBV11-3 | TGTGCCAGCAGCTTACGAGGGGGCGAGGTAAATGAGCAGTTCTTC | CASSLRGGEVNEQFF
many | TRBJ2-3 | TRBD2 | TRBV7-9 | TGTGCCAGCAGCGTACGTCAGCGGGAGCTTGACACAGATACGCAGTATTTT | CASSVRQRELDTDTQYF
many | TRBJ2-1 | . | TRBV25-1 | TGTGCCAGCAGTCGAGGGAGTGAGCAGTTCTTC | CASSRGSEQFF
many | TRBJ1-1 | . | TRBV27 | TGTGCCAGCAAGTTCAGGGTGAACACTGAAGCTTTCTTT | CASKFRVNTEAFF
many | TRBJ2-7 | TRBD2 | TRBV5-4 | TGTGCCAGCAGCGCCGGGACTAGCGGGAGTTACGAGCAGTACTTC | CASSAGTSGSYEQYF
many | TRBJ2-7 | TRBD1 | TRBV19 | TGTGCCAGTAGTAAACGACAGGGGAGTTCCTACGAGCAGTACTTC | CASSKRQGSSYEQYF
many | TRBJ2-1 | . | TRBV27 | TGTGCCAGCAGTTTACCTTCCTCGGAGCAGTTCTTC | CASSLPSSEQFF
many | TRBJ2-1 | TRBD1 | TRBV11-2 | TGTGCCAGCAGCTTTCACTCCGGACAGGCCTACAATGAGCAGTTCTTC | CASSFHSGQAYNEQFF
many | TRBJ2-7 | . | TRBV6-5 | TGTGCCAGCAGTTATAACATAAACTACGAGCAGTACTTC | CASSYNINYEQYF
many | TRBJ1-4 | TRBD1 | TRBV25-1 | TGTGCCAGCAGTGCCTTGACAGGGGACGAAAAACTGTTTTTT | CASSALTGDEKLFF